This T cell receptor beta chain is from a study of CD8 T cells in ankylosing spondylitis. Germline assignment: CDR1 LNHNV and CDR2 YYDKDF (reference sequence). The V segment lost 8 bases and the J segment 6 bases; nucleotides outside the gene matches: 8. This CDR3 spans 15 amino acids. TCRdb reanalysed the 5' RACE reads using MiXCR and keeps one entry per CDR3 protein. The data show 180,000 or so distinct CDR3 sequences, roughly 11% seen once. The table lists this clonotype with many counts. The origin of this receptor is a male donor with ankylosing spondylitis or in good health (not recorded which). This chain uses TRBV15 with TRBJ2-2; 11 nucleotides line up with TRBD2. The sequencing input was blood, either unsorted or a sorted T cell fraction (not recorded which). The CDR3 protein is CATAPSGRWPGELFF. DNA of the CDR3: TGTGCCACCGCTCCTAGCGGGAGGTGGCCCGGGGAGCTGTTTTTT.